The 18 T cell receptor beta chains in this list originate from one sample, sequenced in a study of CD8 T cells in Susac syndrome. The RNA input was 0.5 to 1 ug, and it was reverse transcribed with random hexamers. TCRdb re-called the immunoSEQ multiplex PCR reads with MiXCR, one entry per CDR3 protein. Among roughly 88,000 distinct CDR3 sequences listed, around 96% were seen once. Sequences were obtained from CD8+ T cells from PBMCs. The receptors come from a human donor with Susac syndrome.

The V call is TRBV11-2, the J call TRBJ2-2, with no clear D. The length of the CDR3 is 14 residues. V lost 1 base to trimming and J lost 4 bases, with 7 bases between them. Germline CDR1 is SGHAT and CDR2 is FQNNGV. CDR3 loop: CASSLGYSTGELFF. In DNA, the CDR3 is TGTGCCAGCAGCTTAGGGTACAGCACCGGGGAGCTGTTTTTT.

This rearrangement joins TRBV24-1 to TRBJ2-1; 10 bases agree with TRBD1. V was clipped by 2 bases and J by 5 bases; unmatched bases: 8. The CDR3 length is 17 residues. Germline lookup yields CDR1 KGHDR and CDR2 SFDVKD. The CDR3 sequence is CATSDSLTGGSHNEQFF. The CDR3 bases are TGTGCCACCAGTGATTCGTTGACAGGGGGCAGCCACAATGAGCAGTTCTTC.

The chain joins TRBV5-5 to TRBJ2-7; 7 nucleotides align to TRBD1. The J segment lost 1 base and the V segment lost 0 bases, leaving 4 bases of the junction unmatched. This CDR3 spans 15 amino acids. In germline, CDR1 is SGHKS, CDR2 YYEKEE (reference sequence). CDR3 coding DNA: TGTGCCAGCAGCTTGGGTGGACAGGCTTCCTACGAGCAGTACTTC. As protein: CASSLGGQASYEQYF. The full variable domain, completed using reference TRBV5-5 and TRBJ2-7, is DAGVTQSPTHLIKTRGQQVTLRCSPISGHKSVSWYQQVLGQGPQFIFQYYEKEERGRGNFPDRFSARQFPNYSSELNVNALLLGDSALYLCASSLGGQASYEQYFGPGTRLTVT.

The chain joins TRBV29-1 to TRBJ2-1; the match to TRBD2 covers 9 bases. The CDR3 loop spans 15 amino acids. Germline V gene lookup returns CDR1 SQVTM and CDR2 ANQGSEA. Germline trimming cut 1 base from V and 10 bases from J; bases unmatched to any gene: 11. This chain's CDR3 is CSVEGVAGVSGEQFF. CDR3 in DNA: TGCAGCGTTGAAGGCGTAGCGGGAGTCTCGGGGGAGCAGTTCTTC.

The V gene is TRBV29-1, the J gene TRBJ2-1; TRBD2 is a possible D gene (6 bases). Germline CDR1 SQVTM, CDR2 ANQGSEA. The CDR3 is 12 amino acids. The V end was cut by 4 bases, the J end by 5 bases, with 9 bases between. The CDR3, as DNA: TGCAGCGTTGTTGGGGGGAACAATGAGCAGTTCTTC. Amino acids: CSVVGGNNEQFF.

The chain couples TRBV9 to TRBJ2-1, with 9 bases matching TRBD2. Germline CDR1 reads SGDLS; CDR2 reads YYNGEE. The trim removed 0 bases at V and 0 bases at J, leaving 7 bases unmatched. The CDR3 spans 18 residues. The DNA of the CDR3 is TGTGCCAGCAGCGTAGAAGCGGGGGGCGCAAGCTCCTACAATGAGCAGTTCTTC. Translation: CASSVEAGGASSYNEQFF.

J is TRBJ2-7 and V is TRBV9, with 9 bases identical to TRBD1. This CDR3 is 16 amino acids long. In germline, CDR1 is SGDLS, CDR2 YYNGEE. The V gene end was trimmed by 2 bases and the J gene end by 5 bases; junction bases not matched to a gene: 11. The chain's CDR3 is CASSVTAGQGADEQYF. In DNA form, the CDR3 reads TGTGCCAGCAGCGTGACGGCGGGACAGGGTGCAGACGAGCAGTACTTC.

The chain recombines TRBV20-1 with TRBJ2-6, with a weak D call TRBD1 (5 bases). CDR1 DFQATT and CDR2 SNEGSKA come from the germline V gene (reference sequence). V lost 3 bases and J lost 0, with 9 bases in between. This CDR3 spans 15 amino acids. CDR3 DNA: TGCAGTGCTAGCTCCAGGGACTCTGGGGCCAACGTCCTGACTTTC. It translates to CSASSRDSGANVLTF.

The J gene is TRBJ1-6, the V gene TRBV7-9; D possibly corresponds to TRBD1 (6 bases). CDR1 and CDR2 (germline): SEHNR, FQNEAQ (reference sequence). This CDR3 comprises 15 residues. Trimming shortened V by 3 bases and J by 10 bases, and 16 bases separated the two germline ends. The CDR3 coding sequence is TGTGCCAGCAGCTTGGACGACAGGCGCGGATCACCCCTCCACTTT. This sequence encodes CASSLDDRRGSPLHF.

J is TRBJ1-1 and V is TRBV29-1, with D possibly TRBD1 on 6 matching bases. The CDR3 has 13 amino acids. V shed 4 bases and J shed 1 base, with 10 bases lying between them. From germline, CDR1 is SQVTM and CDR2 ANQGSEA. The CDR3 DNA sequence: TGCAGCGTTGGAAGGGGGGGGAACACTGAAGCTTTCTTT. Translating gives CSVGRGGNTEAFF.

This chain uses TRBV7-9 with TRBJ1-6, with 9 bases that match TRBD1. The germline V gene has CDR1 SEHNR and CDR2 FQNEAQ (reference sequence). This CDR3 has 13 amino acids. J lost 14 bases, V lost 4 bases, and 6 bases had no gene match. The CDR3 DNA is TGTGCCAGCAGCTGGGACAGGGAGAAGTCCCTCCACTTT. This sequence encodes CASSWDREKSLHF.

This clonotype appeared once. The rearrangement joins TRBV29-1 to TRBJ2-1; 9 bases line up with TRBD1. The CDR3 consists of 14 residues. The V segment lost 1 base and the J segment 7 bases; nucleotides outside the gene matches: 5. Germline-derived CDR1 and CDR2 are SQVTM and ANQGSEA. Written as DNA, the CDR3 is TGCAGCGTTGAAGGGACACAGGGGGCGAATGAGCAGTTCTTC. It specifies CSVEGTQGANEQFF.

The gene calls are TRBV30 and TRBJ1-1; D unresolved. Germline V gene data show CDR1 as GTSNPN and CDR2 as SVGIG (reference sequence). There are 11 residues in the CDR3. The CDR3, as DNA: TGTGGGGGAAAAAGAAACACTGAAGCTTTCTTT. As protein: CGGKRNTEAFF. The full variable domain, in which reference TRBV30 and TRBJ1-1 provide the parts outside the CDR3, is SQTIHQWPATLVQPVGSPLSLECTVEGTSNPNLYWYRQAAGRGLQLLFYSVGIGQISSEVPQNLSASRPQDRQFILSSKKLLLSDSGFYLCGGKRNTEAFFGQGTRLTVV.

The rearrangement links TRBV25-1 to TRBJ2-7; D assignment may be TRBD1 or TRBD2 (5 bases each). Per germline, CDR1 MGHDK and CDR2 SYGVNS. This CDR3 contains 13 residues. With 2 bases removed from V and 7 bases from J, the gap between germline ends came to 12 bases. The DNA of the CDR3 is TGTGCCAGCAGTGAACCCCCGTGGGGGGAGCAGTACGTC. Protein: CASSEPPWGEQYV.

V usage is TRBV6-2 or TRBV6-3 and J usage is TRBJ2-4; D is perhaps TRBD1 (5 bases). CDR3 size: 16 residues. Trimming took 6 bases from V and 0 from J, leaving 15 bases between them. The germline V gene has CDR1 MNHEY and CDR2 SVGEGT. The DNA of the CDR3 is TGTGCCAGCAGCTCGTTGGGGCAAGGAGCCAAAAACATTCAGTACTTC. It translates to CASSSLGQGAKNIQYF.

The chain carries TRBV20-1 and TRBJ2-5; D may correspond to TRBD1 or TRBD2 (5 bases each). The CDR3 spans 11 residues. Per the germline V gene, CDR1 is DFQATT and CDR2 is SNEGSKA (reference sequence). Deletions cut 5 bases from V and 5 bases from J, with 9 bases between. The CDR3 coding sequence is TGCAGTGCTGGCGAGGGGGAGACCCAGTACTTC. Its translation is CSAGEGETQYF.

This rearrangement joins TRBV6-1 to TRBJ2-5; TRBD2 matches 14 bases. The length of the CDR3 is 15 residues. CDR1 is MNHNS and CDR2 is SASEGT in the germline V gene. J gave up 2 bases and V 4 bases, and 0 bases lay outside the gene matches. CDR3 in amino acids: CASSGLAGGQETQYF. CDR3 nucleotide sequence: TGTGCCAGCAGTGGACTAGCGGGGGGGCAAGAGACCCAGTACTTC.

This chain connects TRBV14 to TRBJ2-5, with TRBD2 identical over 11 bases. Trimming removed 3 bases from V and 2 bases from J; junction bases left unmatched: 5. There are 16 residues in the CDR3. Germline CDR1 SGHDN, CDR2 FVKESK. CDR3 bases: TGTGCCAGCAGCCAGCGACTAGCGGGGATACAAGAGACCCAGTACTTC. Translation: CASSQRLAGIQETQYF.